Reported below is one T cell receptor beta chain. Its specificity is unknown. The CDR3 sequence is 13 residues long. From germline, CDR1 is LGHNA and CDR2 YNFKEQ. The V gene lost 2 bases and the J gene lost 1 base, with 5 bases spanning the gap. The sample comes from a study of CD8 T cells in Susac syndrome. The RNA input was 0.5 to 1 ug, and it was reverse transcribed with random hexamers. Amplification of TCR beta CDR3 across 54 Vbeta and 13 Jbeta was performed with immunoSEQ multiplex PCR. TCRdb analysed the immunoSEQ multiplex PCR reads with MiXCR anew, one entry per CDR3 protein. The profile shows 95,000 to 150,000 distinct CDR3 sequences, just over 90% of them singletons. General study points: The relatively small number of individuals in the TCR sequencing and HLA analysis was acknowledged by the study.

The multiple sclerosis control group was made up of treatment-naive patients with stable or active relapsing-remitting disease. Purification of the CD8+ and CD4+ T cells relied on negative isolation, and TEMRA cells underwent FACS enrichment. Sequencing input: CD8+ T cells from PBMCs. The clonotype originates from a human donor with multiple sclerosis. The chain couples TRBV4-2 to TRBJ1-1; no reliable D call. The CDR3 sequence: CASSQTENTEAFF. CDR3 in DNA: TGTGCCAGCAGCCAAACAGAGAACACTGAAGCTTTCTTT.